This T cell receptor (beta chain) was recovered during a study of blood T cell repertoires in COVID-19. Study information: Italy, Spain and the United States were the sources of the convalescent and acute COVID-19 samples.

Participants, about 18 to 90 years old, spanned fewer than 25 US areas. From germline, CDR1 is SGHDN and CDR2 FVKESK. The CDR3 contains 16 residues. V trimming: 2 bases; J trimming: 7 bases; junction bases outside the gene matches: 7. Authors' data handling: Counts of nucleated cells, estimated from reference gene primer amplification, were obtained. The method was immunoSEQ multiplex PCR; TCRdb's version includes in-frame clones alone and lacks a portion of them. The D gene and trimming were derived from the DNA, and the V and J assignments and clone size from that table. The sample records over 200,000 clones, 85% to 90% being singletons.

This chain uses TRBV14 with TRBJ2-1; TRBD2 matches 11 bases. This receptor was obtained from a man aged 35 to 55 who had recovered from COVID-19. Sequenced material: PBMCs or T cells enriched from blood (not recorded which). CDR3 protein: CASSQRLAGTRNEQFF. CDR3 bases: TGTGCCAGCAGCCAAAGACTAGCGGGAACTAGGAATGAGCAGTTCTTC. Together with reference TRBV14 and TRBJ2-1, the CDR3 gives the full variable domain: EAGVTQFPSHSVIEKGQTVTLRCDPISGHDNLYWYRRVMGKEIKFLLHFVKESKQDESGMPNNRFLAERTGGTYSTLKVQPAELEDSGVYFCASSQRLAGTRNEQFFGPGTRLTVL.